The T cell receptor beta chain under discussion was sequenced for a study of blood T cell repertoires in COVID-19. The overall study: COVID-19 samples, acute and convalescent, were from the United States, Italy and Spain.

As processed by the authors: Using reference gene primer amplification, nucleated cell counts were estimated. Data came from immunoSEQ multiplex PCR; TCRdb stores just in-frame clones and leaves some out. Clonal size and the V and J genes are those of that table, whereas D and trimming came from the DNA. The sample gives about 95,000 clones, 80% to 90% of which show up once; less than 6% is in the top ten. The CDR3 has 16 amino acids. Per the germline V gene, CDR1 is SGHTA and CDR2 is FQGTGA. V shed 1 base and J 1 base; nucleotides not matched to a gene: 4. The chain is built from TRBV7-3 and TRBJ2-3, with 8 bases lining up with TRBD2. The receptor was derived from a man older than 75 with COVID-19, enrolled during active disease. Sequencing used peripheral blood. The CDR3 here is CASSLNSAGGTDTQYF. The CDR3 nucleotides are TGTGCCAGCAGCTTAAATTCAGCGGGGGGCACAGATACGCAGTATTTT.